This T cell receptor (beta chain) originates from a study of Ad26.COV2.S vaccination and SARS-CoV-2 variants. General study results and limits: Spike-specific TCR breadth ran higher among vaccine recipients than placebo recipients.

Points on this clone: Its antigen is unidentified.

The treatment denotes: roughly 18 received Ad26.COV2.S at low or high dose, single or two shots; about 5 received placebo; per-sample allocation not given. Sampling was done on day 63 after the first vaccine or placebo injection. Deletions cut 4 bases from V and 10 bases from J, with 8 bases between. The CDR3 covers 11 residues. The germline V gene has CDR1 SGHTA and CDR2 FQGNSA. Clones were sequenced by immunoSEQ multiplex PCR, and TCRdb holds only the in-frame ones, with some missing. Of 300,000 to 400,000 clones listed, about 82% were seen once; the top ten hold 1.5% to 2%. This clonotype originated in a person between 18 and 60 years old who received the Ad26.COV2.S COVID-19 vaccine or a placebo. The specimen comprised peripheral blood, sampled in a trial of Ad26.COV2.S vaccine versus placebo. This sequence joins TRBV7-2 and TRBJ2-1, with D hard to call. Here the CDR3 reads CASSSRGEQFF. In DNA, the CDR3 is TGTGCCAGCAGCTCCCGTGGGGAGCAGTTCTTC. Looking up the rest from reference TRBV7-2 and TRBJ2-1 gives the full variable domain: GAGVSQSPSNKVTEKGKDVELRCDPISGHTALYWYRQSLGQGLEFLIYFQGNSAPDKSGLPSDRFSAERTGGSVSTLTIQRTQQEDSAVYLCASSSRGEQFFGPGTRLTVL.